This T cell receptor beta chain emerged from a study of spatial heterogeneity in lung cancer. As for the study in general: Each distinct TCR and UMI combination averaged more than ten appearances in raw reads.

TCRdb ran MiXCR on the 5' RACE reads and lists one entry per CDR3 protein. The sample shows some 100,000 distinct CDR3 sequences, 4.4% of them seen only once. Germline V gives CDR1 SGHTA, CDR2 FQGNSA. Losses at the gene ends were 1 base for V and 1 base for J; bases not matched to a gene: 6. This CDR3 comprises 16 residues. There are many counts of this clonotype. The antigen is undetermined. Indicated time point: sample taken at primary tumor resection. There were 65 or so donors, all of them untreated patients with early-stage non-small cell lung cancer. Study-level findings and limits: Tracking of tumor mutation counts was seen in expanded intratumoral alpha and beta TCR counts.

The clonotype comes from a male donor with early-stage non-small cell lung cancer. Here the sequenced sample was lung tumor tissue, taken at surgery. This chain links TRBV7-2 with TRBJ2-5; TRBD2 matches 7 bases. This CDR3 is CASSLVLRETQETQYF. The CDR3 coding sequence is TGTGCCAGCAGCTTAGTTTTGCGGGAGACCCAAGAGACCCAGTACTTC.